This note documents a single T cell receptor (beta chain) sequence. This record belongs to a study of Graves' ophthalmopathy and Graves' hyperthyroidism. Study background: Blood was drawn at initial diagnosis, before any treatment.

RNA served as the template for amplifying TCR beta CDR3 regions. After a first-round RT-PCR with HTBI primers, a second-round multiplex PCR was run. MiXCR, applied by TCRdb to the multiplex PCR reads, yields one record per CDR3 protein. The sample contains approximately 460,000 distinct CDR3 sequences, roughly 14% of which appear only once. This CDR3 region has 14 residues. V was pared by 6 bases and J by 1 base, with 10 bases between. Sequenced: blood. This sequence was found in a woman under 40 with Graves' ophthalmopathy. The chain carries TRBV12-3 or TRBV12-4 and TRBJ1-3; D unresolved. CDR3 nucleotides: TGTGCCAGCAGCCCATTACGGTCTGGAAACACCATATATTTT. Protein sequence: CASSPLRSGNTIYF.